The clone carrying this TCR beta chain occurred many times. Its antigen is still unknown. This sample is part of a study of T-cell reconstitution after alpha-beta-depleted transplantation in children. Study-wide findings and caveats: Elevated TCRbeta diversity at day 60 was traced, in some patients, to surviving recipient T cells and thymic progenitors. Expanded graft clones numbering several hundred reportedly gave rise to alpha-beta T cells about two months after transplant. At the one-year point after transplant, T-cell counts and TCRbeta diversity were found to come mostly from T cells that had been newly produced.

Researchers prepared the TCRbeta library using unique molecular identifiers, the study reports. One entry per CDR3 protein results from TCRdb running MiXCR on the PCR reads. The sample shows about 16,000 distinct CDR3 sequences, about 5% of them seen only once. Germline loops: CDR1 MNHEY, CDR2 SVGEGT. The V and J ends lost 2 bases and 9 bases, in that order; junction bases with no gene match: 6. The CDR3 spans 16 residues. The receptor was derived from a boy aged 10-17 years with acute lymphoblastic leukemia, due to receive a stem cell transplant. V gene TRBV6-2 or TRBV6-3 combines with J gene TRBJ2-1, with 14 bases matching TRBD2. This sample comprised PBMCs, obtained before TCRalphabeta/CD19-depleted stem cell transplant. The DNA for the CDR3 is TGTGCCAGCAGTTACAGACTAGCGGGGGGGCCTAGTGAGCAGTTCTTC. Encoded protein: CASSYRLAGGPSEQFF.